Detailed here is one T cell receptor beta chain. The antigen remains undetermined. Use of 60 Vbeta and 13 Jbeta primers characterized the PCR. Assay used: immunoSEQ multiplex PCR; TCRdb lists only in-frame clones, some missing. The sample includes roughly 71,000 clones, about 78% of them seen just once. This specimen belongs to a study of cytomegalovirus exposure and HLA in healthy donors. About the research overall: An early release of data contained approximately 85 million unique TCRs, which came from HLA-typed donors.

Overall study results and limits: The authors reported that TCR beta sequences could predict HLA-A and HLA-B alleles. These predictions were accurate for most subjects in the first cohort.

This receptor was obtained from a girl under 18 in good health and CMV-seropositive. Sequencing was done on a sample of PBMCs.

The CDR3 sequence: CASSQYGSSLYEQYF. CDR3 coding DNA: TGCGCCAGCAGCCAATACGGGTCTTCCCTTTACGAGCAGTACTTC. This rearrangement joins TRBV4-1 to TRBJ2-7; no firm D call. The length of the CDR3 is 15 residues. Trimming took off 2 bases at V and 4 bases at J, with 15 bases between the two ends. Germline V gene sequence: CDR1 MGHRA, CDR2 YSYEKL.